In its sample, the clone carrying this T cell receptor beta chain was seen once. TCRdb's table, derived via immunoSEQ multiplex PCR, lists solely in-frame clones and lacks some. The sample holds 75,000 to 80,000 clones, around 90% seen once. The data were taken from a study of control samples from healthy donors and cancer patients. Germline V gives CDR1 MNHEY, CDR2 SVGAGI. Trimming at V came to 4 bases and at J to 1 base, leaving 8 bases not matched to a gene. CDR3 size: 16 residues. Sequenced material: PBMCs. The receptor comes from a woman aged 45-59 years with colorectal cancer. The V and J genes are TRBV6-5 and TRBJ2-3; 7 nucleotides match TRBD1. Here the CDR3 reads CASSSYRDSGTDTQYF. DNA for the CDR3: TGTGCCAGCAGTTCTTACCGGGACAGCGGCACAGATACGCAGTATTTT.